This T cell receptor beta chain was recovered during a study of T cells after posttransplantation cyclophosphamide. Study-level points and caveats: Recipient CMV seropositivity and CMV reactivation strongly tracked TRB clonality.

A note on this clone: Its antigen is undetermined.

The repertoire was sequenced with immunoSEQ multiplex PCR; TCRdb's copy has only in-frame clones and lacks some. The sample shows about 6,800 clones, around 94% of them seen only once. Busulfan-fludarabine conditioning, marrow transplant, and cyclophosphamide on days +3 and +4 were administered. The sample was CD8+ T cells sorted from blood, taken after allogeneic stem cell transplant with posttransplant cyclophosphamide. The TCR originated in a male patient over 55 who received an allogeneic stem cell transplant from a related donor and was CMV-positive. A subset of T cells may come from the graft donor.

The chain's CDR3 is CASSLTSGGALYNEQFF. CDR3 coding DNA: TGTGCCAGCAGTTTGACTAGCGGGGGGGCCCTCTACAATGAGCAGTTCTTC. The chain couples TRBV27 to TRBJ2-1; 14 bases are shared with TRBD2. The CDR3 sequence is 17 residues long. V was pared by 3 bases and J by 3 bases, with 4 bases of the junction left unmatched. Germline loops: CDR1 MNHEY, CDR2 SMNVEV (reference sequence).